Listed here are 8 T cell receptor beta chains from one sample, sequenced in a study of T-cell memory formation after mild COVID-19. TCRdb redid the calling of the 5' RACE reads with MiXCR, one entry per CDR3 protein. The profile covers around 300,000 distinct CDR3 sequences, with roughly an eighth appearing a single time and 22% taken by the ten largest. Source material: PBMCs or a T cell subset sorted from them (not recorded which). These receptors came from a man younger than 35 who had mild COVID-19 (a few samples of this study predate the infection). Cell type and time point are not known.

This clonotype was detected many times. The chain couples TRBV6-1 to TRBJ1-1; TRBD1 matches 10 bases. V trimming: 4 bases; J trimming: 7 bases; junction bases outside the gene matches: 6. The CDR3 runs to 14 residues. Germline values: CDR1 MNHNS, CDR2 SASEGT. This CDR3 is CASSAWDRGIEAFF. The CDR3 DNA reads TGTGCCAGCAGTGCGTGGGACAGGGGTATTGAAGCTTTCTTT.

This clonotype was seen ten or more times. The chain combines TRBV5-1 with TRBJ2-1; D is unclear. The CDR3 spans 15 residues. Germline V gives CDR1 SGHRS, CDR2 YFSETQ. Trimming pared 0 bases from V and 4 bases from J, leaving 11 bases between. The CDR3 DNA sequence: TGCGCCAGCAGCTTGGGAGTATACTCATACAATGAGCAGTTCTTC. Protein sequence: CASSLGVYSYNEQFF.

In its sample, this clonotype was seen a few times. The V call is TRBV3-1, the J call TRBJ2-1; tentative D call: TRBD1 (5 bases). With 6 bases removed from V and 4 bases from J, the gap between germline ends came to 10 bases. Germline V gene data show CDR1 as LGHDT and CDR2 as YNNKEL (reference sequence). The CDR3 runs 13 residues. The CDR3 DNA reads TGTGCCAGCAGGGAGACAGTATACAATGAGCAGTTCTTC. This codes for CASRETVYNEQFF.

This clonotype was seen only a few times. The V gene is TRBV7-2, the J gene TRBJ1-1, with D unclear. V was pared by 5 bases and J by 7 bases, with 14 bases between. The CDR3 runs 13 residues. Germline V gives CDR1 SGHTA, CDR2 FQGNSA. The CDR3 coding sequence is TGTGCCAGCAGCAAAGGGTATTCGGGTGAAGCTTTCTTT. Protein product: CASSKGYSGEAFF.

The J gene is TRBJ2-5, the V gene TRBV7-2; the match to TRBD2 covers 9 bases. CDR3 length: 15 amino acids. Unmatched junction bases numbered 4, after V lost 3 bases and J lost 2 bases. CDR1 is SGHTA, CDR2 FQGNSA, per germline. This CDR3 is CASSFQRGDQETQYF. CDR3 DNA sequence: TGTGCCAGCAGCTTTCAGCGGGGGGATCAAGAGACCCAGTACTTC. Based on the CDR3 plus reference TRBV7-2 and TRBJ2-5, the full variable domain is GAGVSQSPSNKVTEKGKDVELRCDPISGHTALYWYRQSLGQGLEFLIYFQGNSAPDKSGLPSDRFSAERTGGSVSTLTIQRTQQEDSAVYLCASSFQRGDQETQYFGPGTRLLVL.

This clonotype came up many times. This sequence joins TRBV10-2 and TRBJ2-7; 9 bases agree with TRBD1. CDR3 size: 13 residues. Trimming at V came to 10 bases and at J to 3 bases, leaving 7 bases not matched to a gene. The germline CDR1 and CDR2 sequences are WSHSY and SAAADI. The CDR3 sequence: CAIADRGFYEQYV. CDR3 DNA: TGCGCCATAGCGGACAGGGGATTCTACGAGCAGTACGTC.

In this sample, this clonotype turned up a few times. The J gene is TRBJ1-5, the V gene TRBV6-6, with no clear D. This CDR3 is 13 amino acids long. CDR1 MNHNY and CDR2 SVGAGI come from the germline V gene (reference sequence). Deletions cut 7 bases from V and 0 bases from J, with 7 bases between. The CDR3 region is CASTTYSNQPQHF. CDR3 nucleotides: TGTGCCAGCACCACGTATAGCAATCAGCCCCAGCATTTT.

The V call is TRBV4-2, the J call TRBJ1-1; D not certain. Trimming removed 0 bases at V and 4 bases at J, with 9 bases between. Germline assignment: CDR1 LGHNA and CDR2 YNFKEQ. The CDR3 has 14 amino acids. CDR3 nucleotides: TGTGCCAGCAGCCAAGAAAGCAAGGGCACTGAAGCTTTCTTT. Amino acid sequence: CASSQESKGTEAFF.